This T cell receptor (beta chain) comes out of a study of blood T cell repertoires in COVID-19. In the original analysis: Counts of nucleated cells, estimated from reference gene primer amplification, were obtained. TCRdb keeps only in-frame clones here, not all; method: immunoSEQ multiplex PCR. That table is the source of V, J and clone size, and D and trimming were worked out from the DNA. The sample yields 370,000 or so clones, more than 75% seen once. The CDR3 loop spans 14 amino acids. Losses at the gene ends were 6 bases for V and 7 bases for J; bases not matched to a gene: 7. Per germline, CDR1 LNHDA and CDR2 SQIVND (reference sequence).

The chain couples TRBV19 to TRBJ1-5, with 9 bases lining up with TRBD1. Sequencing used peripheral blood. This clonotype originated in a human donor with acute or convalescent COVID-19. The donor label of this sample is uncertain. The CDR3 sequence: CASSHRGRGQPQHF. The CDR3 coding sequence is TGTGCCAGTAGCCACAGGGGGCGCGGACAGCCCCAGCATTTT. Looking up the rest from reference TRBV19 and TRBJ1-5 gives the full variable domain: DGGITQSPKYLFRKEGQNVTLSCEQNLNHDAMYWYRQDPGQGLRLIYYSQIVNDFQKGDIAEGYSVSREKKESFPLTVTSAQKNPTAFYLCASSHRGRGQPQHFGDGTRLSIL.